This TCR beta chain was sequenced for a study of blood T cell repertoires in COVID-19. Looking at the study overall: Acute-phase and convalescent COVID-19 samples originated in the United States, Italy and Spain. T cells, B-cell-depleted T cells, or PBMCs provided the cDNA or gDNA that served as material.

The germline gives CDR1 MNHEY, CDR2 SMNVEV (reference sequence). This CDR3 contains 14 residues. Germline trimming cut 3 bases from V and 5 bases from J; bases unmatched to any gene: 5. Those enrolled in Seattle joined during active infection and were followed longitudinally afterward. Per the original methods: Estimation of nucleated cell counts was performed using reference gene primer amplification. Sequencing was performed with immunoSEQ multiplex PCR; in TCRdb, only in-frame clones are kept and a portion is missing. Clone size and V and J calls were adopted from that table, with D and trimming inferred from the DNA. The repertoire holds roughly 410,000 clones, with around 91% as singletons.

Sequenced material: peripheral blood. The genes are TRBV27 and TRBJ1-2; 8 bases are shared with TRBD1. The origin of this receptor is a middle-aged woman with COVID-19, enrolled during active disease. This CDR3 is CASSLGQGAYGYTF. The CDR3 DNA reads TGTGCCAGCAGTTTGGGCCAGGGGGCATATGGCTACACCTTC.